What follows are 12 T cell receptor beta chains derived from one specimen sequenced in a study of patients and donors after allogeneic stem cell transplantation. TCRdb reanalysed the RT-PCR reads using MiXCR and keeps one entry per CDR3 protein. The table shows hundreds of thousands of distinct CDR3 sequences, with around 15% occurring only once. What was sequenced was blood, either unsorted or a sorted T cell fraction (not recorded which). These TCRs come from a human donor who was either an allogeneic HSCT recipient or a stem cell or donor lymphocyte infusion donor (not recorded which). It is not recorded whose cells these are; they may come from a transplant donor.

The V gene is TRBV6-1, the J gene TRBJ1-1, with unresolved D. Trimming left V 2 bases short and J 1 base short, with 11 bases between. This CDR3 is built from 15 residues. Germline V CDR1 and CDR2: MNHNS, SASEGT. CDR3 DNA sequence: TGTGCCAGCAGTGAACGTTGGGGAAGGAACACTGAAGCTTTCTTT. Translation: CASSERWGRNTEAFF.

This clonotype was observed a few times. This chain joins TRBV18 and TRBJ2-7, with 7 bases that match TRBD1. The trim removed 4 bases at V and 0 bases at J, leaving 3 bases unmatched. The CDR3 contains 14 residues. Germline V lookup: CDR1 KGHSH, CDR2 LQKENI. The CDR3 here is CASSRDRSSYEQYF. CDR3 coding DNA: TGTGCCAGCTCACGGGACAGAAGCTCCTACGAGCAGTACTTC.

V gene TRBV6-2 or TRBV6-3 combines with J gene TRBJ2-1; 8 bases are shared with TRBD1. Germline values: CDR1 MNHEY, CDR2 SVGEGT. The CDR3 loop spans 16 amino acids. V shed 7 bases, J shed 5 bases, and the junction held 13 bases outside the gene matches. CDR3 protein: CASTLDRELLNNEQFF. The CDR3 region has the DNA TGTGCCAGCACCTTGGACAGGGAACTTTTAAACAATGAGCAGTTCTTC.

The rearrangement joins TRBV20-1 to TRBJ2-3, with 9 positions matching TRBD1. CDR1 and CDR2 from the germline V gene are DFQATT and SNEGSKA (reference sequence). The V and J ends lost 3 bases and 3 bases, in that order; junction bases with no gene match: 7. There are 15 residues in the CDR3. The CDR3 reads CSASRQGGKTDTQYF. The DNA of the CDR3 is TGCAGTGCTAGCAGACAGGGGGGAAAGACAGATACGCAGTATTTT.

CDR3 amino acids: CSALANTGELFF. CDR3 bases: TGCAGTGCTCTAGCGAACACCGGGGAGCTGTTTTTT. The chain carries TRBV20-1 and TRBJ2-2; D is unresolved. CDR1 and CDR2 (germline): DFQATT, SNEGSKA (reference sequence). V was pared by 5 bases and J by 0 bases, with 4 bases between. The CDR3 is 12 amino acids.

This chain uses TRBV7-9 with TRBJ2-3; maybe TRBD2 (5 bases). The CDR3 loop spans 14 amino acids. The ends were cut back, 5 bases at V and 2 bases at J, with 11 bases in the middle. Germline loops: CDR1 SEHNR, CDR2 FQNEAQ (reference sequence). The CDR3 DNA sequence: TGTGCCAGCAGCCGTAGCGACCCCACAGATACGCAGTATTTT. Amino acids: CASSRSDPTDTQYF. Drawing the rest from reference TRBV7-9 and TRBJ2-3, the complete variable domain is DTGVSQNPRHKITKRGQNVTFRCDPISEHNRLYWYRQTLGQGPEFLTYFQNEAQLEKSRLLSDRFSAERPKGSFSTLEIQRTEQGDSAMYLCASSRSDPTDTQYFGPGTRLTVL.

This clonotype was found a few times. The chain couples TRBV5-1 to TRBJ2-4; D may be TRBD1 (6 bases). Trimming took off 0 bases at V and 1 base at J, with 14 bases between the two ends. The CDR3 sequence is 17 residues long. Germline CDR1 is SGHRS and CDR2 is YFSETQ. CDR3 DNA sequence: TGCGCCAGCAGCTTGGGATTACAGGGTGTCGCCAAAAACATTCAGTACTTC. Its translation is CASSLGLQGVAKNIQYF.

At least ten counts were recorded for this clonotype. The J gene is TRBJ1-5, the V gene TRBV5-8; D unclear. Germline V gene lookup returns CDR1 SGHTS and CDR2 YDEGEE. V lost 5 bases and J lost 1, with 13 bases in between. The CDR3 runs 15 residues. This CDR3 is CASRRFELSNQPQHF. The CDR3 region has the DNA TGTGCCAGCAGGCGTTTCGAACTCAGCAATCAGCCCCAGCATTTT.

This clonotype was seen many times. The V gene is TRBV11-1, the J gene TRBJ2-1; 9 bases are a match to TRBD2. The CDR3 spans 16 residues. The V gene's germline CDR1 is SGHAT and CDR2 FQDESV (reference sequence). After removal of 6 bases from V and 4 bases from J, the junction contained 10 bases not matched to a gene. The DNA for the CDR3 is TGTGCCAGCAGTTCTAGTTGGGGACTAGCTTACAATGAGCAGTTCTTC. Its protein is CASSSSWGLAYNEQFF.

The chain couples TRBV5-1 to TRBJ2-2, with D possibly matching TRBD2 (6 bases). Per germline, CDR1 SGHRS and CDR2 YFSETQ. The CDR3 spans 15 residues. Trimming pared 4 bases from V and 4 bases from J, leaving 14 bases between. CDR3 in DNA: TGCGCCAGCAGCGGGGGACTTGGGGGCACCGGGGAGCTGTTTTTT. Translating it yields CASSGGLGGTGELFF.

This clonotype was counted at least ten times. The genes are TRBV24-1 and TRBJ1-4; possibly TRBD1 for D (6 bases). The ends were cut back, 3 bases at V and 8 bases at J, with 12 bases in the middle. The germline V gene has CDR1 KGHDR and CDR2 SFDVKD. The CDR3 is made up of 14 amino acids. CDR3 protein: CATSDPRGGEKLFF. The CDR3 DNA reads TGTGCCACCAGTGATCCCAGGGGTGGCGAAAAACTGTTTTTT.

The CDR3 coding sequence is TGTGCCATCAGTGAGATTCATCCTTGGGGAAACCCCGACAATGAGCAGTTCTTC. Translation: CAISEIHPWGNPDNEQFF. This rearrangement joins TRBV10-3 to TRBJ2-1; D ambiguous. The CDR3 has 18 residues. CDR1 is ENHRY and CDR2 is SYGVKD in the germline V gene. The V and J ends lost 2 bases and 5 bases respectively, with 22 bases between them.